This T cell receptor (beta chain) was identified during a study of cytomegalovirus exposure and HLA in healthy donors. Note on this clone: The antigen is unknown.

Some clones are missing from TCRdb's copy, which holds only in-frame ones; the method was immunoSEQ multiplex PCR. The sample records 190,000 or so clones, approximately 84% being singletons. Germline CDR1 is MNHEY and CDR2 is SMNVEV (reference sequence). This CDR3 spans 14 amino acids. V trimming: 5 bases; J trimming: 3 bases; junction bases outside the gene matches: 5. Study-wide results and limits: The study labeled more than 150 TCR beta chains cytomegalovirus-associated. Three chains linked to CMV were shown in vitro to be specific for CMV antigens. Reports indicated that the classifier achieved high specificity and sensitivity in diagnosing cytomegalovirus status.

Donors were drawn from the approximately 120-subject validation cohort, separate from the 666-subject first cohort. Sequences were obtained from PBMCs. The rearrangement joins TRBV27 to TRBJ2-7, with 9 bases fitting TRBD1. The sequence derives from a woman under 30 in good health and CMV-seropositive. CDR3 region: CASSPGQGYYEQYF. CDR3 coding DNA: TGTGCCAGCAGTCCGGGACAGGGATACTACGAGCAGTACTTC.